One and the same sample provided the 28 T cell receptor beta chains below, sequenced in a study of blood T cell repertoires in COVID-19. TCRdb's copy holds only in-frame clones and misses some; the assay was immunoSEQ multiplex PCR. The sample lists around 240,000 clones; about 90% were seen once. Source material: PBMCs or T cells enriched from blood (not recorded which). These receptors came from a man aged 45-65 years who had been exposed to COVID-19.

This clone was observed a single time. This sequence joins TRBV5-5 and TRBJ2-7, with TRBD1 as a possible D gene (6 bases). The CDR3 length is 14 residues. Germline V gene sequence: CDR1 SGHKS, CDR2 YYEKEE (reference sequence). V was pared by 4 bases and J by 3 bases, with 14 bases between. CDR3 sequence: CASSPIQGFYEQYF. The CDR3 DNA sequence: TGTGCCAGCAGCCCTATACAGGGATTCTACGAGCAGTACTTC.

This chain connects TRBV5-1 to TRBJ2-1, with TRBD2 matching over 11 bases. The CDR3 runs 14 residues. J was trimmed by 12 bases and V by 4 bases; bases with no gene match: 9. The germline CDR1 and CDR2 sequences are SGHRS and YFSETQ. This CDR3 reads CASSMTSGTTLQFF. The CDR3 nucleotides are TGCGCCAGCAGCATGACTAGCGGGACTACCCTGCAGTTCTTC.

The chain carries TRBV28 and TRBJ2-1; TRBD2 aligns across 13 bases. There are 17 residues in the CDR3. V gave up 5 bases and J gave up 3 bases; unmatched junction bases: 7. Germline V CDR1 and CDR2: MDHEN, SYDVKM. The CDR3 bases are TGTGCCAGCAGTCTCCCCCGGACTAGCGGGAGCTACAATGAGCAGTTCTTC. Its translation is CASSLPRTSGSYNEQFF.

V gene TRBV3-1 (or the pseudogene TRBV3-2) combines with J gene TRBJ2-1; 8 nucleotides match TRBD2. The CDR3 is 14 amino acids. V gave up 4 bases and J gave up 5 bases; unmatched junction bases: 4. CDR1 LGHDT and CDR2 YNNKEL come from the germline V gene (reference sequence). CDR3 in DNA: TGTGCCAGCAGCCGGTTACTAGCGGACAATGAGCAGTTCTTC. Translating it yields CASSRLLADNEQFF.

The rearrangement links TRBV30 to TRBJ1-2, with a tentative D call TRBD1 (6 bases). Trimming shortened V by 4 bases and J by 3 bases, and 24 bases separated the two germline ends. This CDR3 has 17 amino acids. The V gene's germline CDR1 is GTSNPN and CDR2 SVGIG (reference sequence). CDR3 bases: TGTGCCTGGACCCTTCTGGCATGGGGGCGAAACCACTATGGCTACACCTTC. Protein product: CAWTLLAWGRNHYGYTF.

V usage is TRBV7-2 and J usage is TRBJ1-2, with 8 bases matching TRBD1. Per the germline V gene, CDR1 is SGHTA and CDR2 is FQGNSA. V lost 1 base and J lost 8; bases outside the gene matches: 12. The CDR3 totals 16 residues. The CDR3 sequence: CASSLEPGYQGAGYTF. DNA for the CDR3: TGTGCCAGCAGCTTAGAACCCGGCTACCAGGGGGCCGGCTACACCTTC.

The gene calls are TRBV5-1 and TRBJ2-5; 13 bases are shared with TRBD2. This CDR3 has 19 residues. CDR1 and CDR2 from the germline V gene are SGHRS and YFSETQ. V shed 0 bases, J shed 3 bases, and the junction held 11 bases outside the gene matches. This chain's CDR3 is CASSLDPRLAGGPEETQYF. CDR3 in DNA: TGCGCCAGCAGCTTGGACCCCAGACTAGCGGGGGGACCTGAAGAGACCCAGTACTTC. Looking up the rest from reference TRBV5-1 and TRBJ2-5 gives the full variable domain: KAGVTQTPRYLIKTRGQQVTLSCSPISGHRSVSWYQQTPGQGLQFLFEYFSETQRNKGNFPGRFSGRQFSNSRSEMNVSTLELGDSALYLCASSLDPRLAGGPEETQYFGPGTRLLVL.

The gene calls are TRBV7-3 and TRBJ2-1; D uncertain. The CDR3 spans 14 residues. Between the trimmed V and J ends, which lost 0 bases and 9 bases, there was a span of 12 bases. The germline gives CDR1 SGHTA, CDR2 FQGTGA. The DNA of the CDR3 is TGTGCCAGCAGCTTAACAAGTAACAGCCCTGAGCAGTTCTTC. This translates into CASSLTSNSPEQFF.

This chain connects TRBV4-2 to TRBJ2-7; the D gene is possibly TRBD1 (6 bases). The CDR3 has 16 residues. With 2 bases removed from V and 5 bases from J, the gap between germline ends came to 19 bases. The V gene's germline CDR1 is LGHNA and CDR2 YNFKEQ. The CDR3 is CASSQPQGRGLHEQYF. The CDR3 bases are TGTGCCAGCAGCCAACCTCAGGGGCGCGGGCTGCACGAGCAGTACTTC.

The chain links TRBV2 to TRBJ1-6, with a tentative D call TRBD1 (5 bases). There are 15 residues in the CDR3. V was pared by 3 bases and J by 1 base, with 7 bases between. Germline values: CDR1 SNHLY, CDR2 FYNNEI. The CDR3 nucleotides are TGTGCCAGCAGTGACCAGGGATCCTATAATTCACCCCTCCACTTT. Protein sequence: CASSDQGSYNSPLHF.

The gene calls are TRBV5-1 and TRBJ2-2, with 8 positions matching TRBD2. Germline V CDR1 and CDR2: SGHRS, YFSETQ. The CDR3 length is 15 residues. V lost 3 bases to trimming and J lost 3 bases; unmatched junction nucleotides: 4. Here the CDR3 reads CASSYDSGDTGELFF. DNA for the CDR3: TGCGCCAGCAGCTACGATAGCGGGGACACCGGGGAGCTGTTTTTT.

The chain carries TRBV5-1 and TRBJ2-3; D unresolved. The CDR3 runs to 12 residues. V was clipped by 0 bases and J by 8 bases, with 7 bases between them. The V gene's germline CDR1 is SGHRS and CDR2 YFSETQ. As DNA, the CDR3 is TGCGCCAGCAGCTTGGACCACTTTACGCAGTATTTT. Amino acid sequence: CASSLDHFTQYF.

V is TRBV28 and J is TRBJ1-2; the D gene is possibly TRBD1 (5 bases). V was trimmed by 1 base and J by 4 bases, leaving 10 bases between them. CDR1 MDHEN and CDR2 SYDVKM come from the germline V gene. The CDR3 runs 14 residues. CDR3 DNA sequence: TGTGCCAGCAGTTTATCCAGGGCTACCTATGGCTACACCTTC. Its translation: CASSLSRATYGYTF.

This chain connects TRBV14 to TRBJ2-7, with TRBD1 matching 8 bases. The germline CDR1 and CDR2 sequences are SGHDN and FVKESK. The CDR3 spans 13 residues. Trimming removed 3 bases from V and 6 bases from J; junction bases left unmatched: 4. CDR3 region: CASSQNRGIEQYF. In DNA form, the CDR3 reads TGTGCCAGCAGCCAGAACAGGGGGATCGAGCAGTACTTC.

The gene calls are TRBV5-1 and TRBJ2-1, with 14 nucleotides matching TRBD2. Germline V CDR1 and CDR2: SGHRS, YFSETQ. After removal of 4 bases from V and 9 bases from J, the junction contained 6 bases not matched to a gene. The CDR3 loop spans 15 amino acids. This CDR3 is CASSAGTSGSTEQFF. CDR3 sequence (DNA): TGCGCCAGCAGCGCGGGGACTAGCGGGAGTACTGAGCAGTTCTTC.

J is TRBJ2-5 and V is TRBV28; D is possibly TRBD1 (6 bases). The V gene's germline CDR1 is MDHEN and CDR2 SYDVKM. Trimming took 6 bases from V and 5 from J, leaving 16 bases between them. The CDR3 runs to 14 residues. The CDR3 reads CASRLQGAGETQYF. The CDR3 bases are TGTGCCAGCAGATTACAGGGCGCTGGGGAGACCCAGTACTTC. The entire variable domain, with the rest obtained from reference TRBV28 and TRBJ2-5, is as follows: DVKVTQSSRYLVKRTGEKVFLECVQDMDHENMFWYRQDPGLGLRLIYFSYDVKMKEKGDIPEGYSVSREKKERFSLILESASTNQTSMYLCASRLQGAGETQYFGPGTRLLVL.

The chain uses TRBV19 and TRBJ1-2, with 10 bases aligning to TRBD1. Germline CDR1 is LNHDA and CDR2 is SQIVND (reference sequence). The CDR3 has 14 amino acids. Trimming cost V 5 bases and J 8 bases; bases outside gene matches: 8. DNA of the CDR3: TGTGCCAGTAGTCCCACCGGGACAGGGGAAGGCTACACCTTC. It codes for CASSPTGTGEGYTF.

V and J are TRBV2 and TRBJ1-5; TRBD1 might be the D (5 bases). Germline-derived CDR1 and CDR2 are SNHLY and FYNNEI. Trimming took off 4 bases at V and 5 bases at J, with 15 bases between the two ends. CDR3 size: 15 residues. The CDR3: CASSVGGMIDQPQHF. The CDR3 DNA sequence: TGTGCCAGCAGTGTCGGGGGGATGATTGATCAGCCCCAGCATTTT. Filled out from reference TRBV2 and TRBJ1-5, the complete variable domain reads EPEVTQTPSHQVTQMGQEVILRCVPISNHLYFYWYRQILGQKVEFLVSFYNNEISEKSEIFDDQFSVERPDGSNFTLKIRSTKLEDSAMYFCASSVGGMIDQPQHFGDGTRLSIL.

Worth noting for this clone: Other DNA sequences in this specimen translate into the identical CDR3. The chain uses TRBV24-1 and TRBJ2-1; 15 bases map to TRBD2. V was pared by 1 base and J by 7 bases, with 4 bases of the junction left unmatched. CDR3 length: 17 residues. Per germline, CDR1 KGHDR and CDR2 SFDVKD. The CDR3 nucleotides are TGTGCCACCAGTGATTTACGGACTAGCGGGAGGGCAAATGAGCAGTTCTTC. Translated: CATSDLRTSGRANEQFF.

The CDR3, as DNA: TGTGCCAGTAGTATAGTTTTGGCAGGATTTCAGCCCCAGCATTTT. Translation gives CASSIVLAGFQPQHF. The chain has TRBV19 and TRBJ1-5; D is undetermined. Germline CDR1 is LNHDA and CDR2 is SQIVND (reference sequence). V lost 1 base and J 6 bases, leaving 13 bases between the germline ends. This CDR3 is 15 amino acids long.

The chain uses TRBV5-4 and TRBJ1-1; D might be TRBD1 (5 bases). Deletions cut 3 bases from V and 5 bases from J, with 11 bases between. The CDR3 is made up of 13 amino acids. Germline CDR1 SGHNT, CDR2 YYREEE (reference sequence). For the CDR3, the DNA is TGTGCCAGCAGCTCCCCAGGGTTTACTGAAGCTTTCTTT. Its protein product is CASSSPGFTEAFF.

CDR3 region: CASSPSGNSGNTIYF. DNA of the CDR3: TGTGCCAGCAGCCCCTCAGGGAACTCTGGAAACACCATATATTTT. The V call is TRBV6-4, the J call TRBJ1-3, with D possibly being TRBD1 (5 bases). There are 15 residues in the CDR3. Germline lookup yields CDR1 MRHNA and CDR2 SNTAGT. Trimming stripped 6 bases from V and 0 bases from J, with 12 bases between.

In this sample, this clone turned up many times. V gene TRBV5-1 combines with J gene TRBJ2-2, with 8 positions matching TRBD1. This CDR3 has 18 amino acids. With V trimmed by 2 bases and J by 3 bases, 12 bases remained unmatched. The germline V gene encodes CDR1 SGHRS and CDR2 YFSETQ. The CDR3 DNA reads as TGCGCCAGCAGCTTTCAACCACCCAGGACAGGGTACACCGGGGAGCTGTTTTTT. It codes for CASSFQPPRTGYTGELFF.

This clone is a singleton in its sample. V is TRBV5-6 and J is TRBJ1-2; 9 bases fit TRBD1. The J segment lost 5 bases and the V segment lost 0 bases, leaving 14 bases of the junction unmatched. Germline CDR1 reads SGHDT; CDR2 reads YYEEEE. This CDR3 is built from 18 residues. The DNA of the CDR3 is TGTGCCAGCAGCTTGGCTCGGGACAGGGATTACCGCCAGTATGGCTACACCTTC. Encoded protein: CASSLARDRDYRQYGYTF.

CDR3 residues: CASTEKRGEGLLTDTQYF. The DNA for the CDR3 is TGCGCCAGCACCGAAAAACGGGGGGAGGGCCTTCTGACAGATACGCAGTATTTT. The chain links TRBV5-1 to TRBJ2-3; 7 nucleotides match TRBD2. V gave up 6 bases and J gave up 3 bases; unmatched junction bases: 19. The CDR3 is 18 residues long. Germline V gene sequence: CDR1 SGHRS, CDR2 YFSETQ. Looking up the rest from reference TRBV5-1 and TRBJ2-3 gives the full variable domain: KAGVTQTPRYLIKTRGQQVTLSCSPISGHRSVSWYQQTPGQGLQFLFEYFSETQRNKGNFPGRFSGRQFSNSRSEMNVSTLELGDSALYLCASTEKRGEGLLTDTQYFGPGTRLTVL.

V gene TRBV27 combines with J gene TRBJ1-4; 12 bases fit TRBD1. CDR1 and CDR2 from the germline V gene are MNHEY and SMNVEV (reference sequence). The CDR3 extends over 18 amino acids. J lost 8 bases, V lost 4 bases, and 14 bases had no gene match. The CDR3 sequence is CASSSGTGGASHWEKLFF. CDR3 nucleotide sequence: TGTGCCAGCAGTTCTGGGACAGGGGGCGCTTCCCATTGGGAAAAACTGTTTTTT. Drawing the rest from reference TRBV27 and TRBJ1-4, the complete variable domain is EAQVTQNPRYLITVTGKKLTVTCSQNMNHEYMSWYRQDPGLGLRQIYYSMNVEVTDKGDVPEGYKVSRKEKRNFPLILESPSPNQTSLYFCASSSGTGGASHWEKLFFGSGTQLSVL.

The rearrangement uses TRBV5-1 and TRBJ1-4; 7 bases fit TRBD1. Germline CDR1 SGHRS, CDR2 YFSETQ. After removal of 2 bases from V and 6 bases from J, the junction contained 7 bases not matched to a gene. The CDR3 contains 15 residues. CDR3 sequence: CASSLQGSPDEKLFF. CDR3 DNA: TGCGCCAGCAGCTTACAGGGGTCCCCGGATGAAAAACTGTTTTTT.

The J gene is TRBJ1-1, the V gene TRBV7-9; 8 bases are a match to TRBD1. This CDR3 is built from 16 residues. Trimming removed 4 bases from V and 1 base from J; junction bases left unmatched: 8. Per germline, CDR1 SEHNR and CDR2 FQNEAQ (reference sequence). In DNA form, the CDR3 reads TGTGCCAGCAGCTCAAGACAGGGGCCGACGAACACTGAAGCTTTCTTT. Translating it yields CASSSRQGPTNTEAFF. Full variable domain (remainder filled in from reference TRBV7-9 and TRBJ1-1): DTGVSQNPRHKITKRGQNVTFRCDPISEHNRLYWYRQTLGQGPEFLTYFQNEAQLEKSRLLSDRFSAERPKGSFSTLEIQRTEQGDSAMYLCASSSRQGPTNTEAFFGQGTRLTVV.